A single sample gave rise to the 14 T cell receptor beta chains below, sequenced in a study of blood T cells in healthy people across ages. Using a J-beta primer mix together with a sample-barcoded 5' primer, a second PCR was run for 7 to 11 cycles. TCRdb processed the 5' RACE reads anew with MiXCR; each CDR3 protein has one entry. The sample has roughly 1.6 million distinct CDR3 sequences; 34% are singletons. Sequencing input: blood. The receptors originated from a woman in her twenties or thirties in good health.

This clonotype occurred a few times. CDR3 sequence: CANVPSGKADTQYF. The CDR3 DNA reads TGTGCCAACGTCCCGTCTGGAAAAGCAGATACGCAGTATTTT. The genes are TRBV27 and TRBJ2-3; D remains ambiguous. The CDR3 covers 14 residues. Trimming removed 10 bases from V and 4 bases from J, with 18 bases in between. Germline-derived CDR1 and CDR2 are MNHEY and SMNVEV (reference sequence).

The chain employs TRBV3-1 and TRBJ1-1; the D is unclear. The V gene's germline CDR1 is LGHDT and CDR2 YNNKEL (reference sequence). V was trimmed by 3 bases and J by 6 bases, leaving 14 bases between them. The CDR3 runs to 14 residues. The CDR3 sequence: CASSQGTASAEAFF. The CDR3, as DNA: TGTGCCAGCAGCCAGGGAACAGCCTCGGCTGAAGCTTTCTTT.

This clonotype showed up many times. The genes are TRBV29-1 and TRBJ2-1; D is unresolved. V lost 7 bases, J lost 5 bases, and 9 bases lay in between. The germline CDR1 and CDR2 sequences are SQVTM and ANQGSEA. This CDR3 is built from 11 residues. CDR3 region: CSGIVNNEQFF. The CDR3 coding sequence is TGCAGCGGGATTGTAAACAATGAGCAGTTCTTC.

The J gene is TRBJ2-1, the V gene TRBV27, with D hard to call. CDR3 length: 12 amino acids. Trimming took off 5 bases at V and 8 bases at J, with 10 bases between the two ends. The germline V gene has CDR1 MNHEY and CDR2 SMNVEV (reference sequence). The CDR3: CASSLPGHEQFF. Here the CDR3 DNA reads TGTGCCAGCAGTCTCCCTGGTCATGAGCAGTTCTTC.

Details on this clonotype: This may stem from a read error, because a much larger clone lies one nucleotide away. The CDR3 DNA sequence: TGCAGCGTTGTCAACGTACCCTACAATGAGCAGTTCTTC. Protein: CSVVNVPYNEQFF. The chain combines TRBV29-1 with TRBJ2-1; no clear D. The CDR3 loop spans 13 amino acids. From germline, CDR1 is SQVTM and CDR2 ANQGSEA. V was pared by 4 bases and J by 2 bases, with 9 bases between.

In this sample, this clonotype turned up once. The V call is TRBV7-9, the J call TRBJ2-3, with 10 positions matching TRBD2. The CDR3 runs 16 residues. With V trimmed by 6 bases and J by 0 bases, 6 bases remained unmatched. Looked up from germline, CDR1 is SEHNR and CDR2 is FQNEAQ (reference sequence). The CDR3 protein is CASRGVAGGSTDTQYF. CDR3 in DNA: TGTGCCAGCAGGGGGGTAGCGGGAGGAAGCACAGATACGCAGTATTTT.

J is TRBJ2-1 and V is TRBV5-1; 8 bases are a match to TRBD2. Germline V gives CDR1 SGHRS, CDR2 YFSETQ. This CDR3 contains 18 residues. With V trimmed by 0 bases and J by 0 bases, 8 bases remained unmatched. The CDR3 region has the DNA TGCGCCAGCAGCTTGGCCGGGGGGGCCTTACACTCCTACAATGAGCAGTTCTTC. This translates into CASSLAGGALHSYNEQFF.

This chain links TRBV5-6 with TRBJ2-7; D ambiguous. The last part of the DNA fits TRBJ2-5 better; the J call may be wrong. This CDR3 comprises 11 residues. In germline, CDR1 is SGHDT, CDR2 YYEEEE. As DNA, the CDR3 is TGTGCCAGCAACTACGGGGAGACCCAGTACTTC. It is translated as CASNYGETQYF.

This clonotype was counted only a few times. This chain connects TRBV29-1 to TRBJ1-1; unclear D gene. Germline CDR1 is SQVTM and CDR2 is ANQGSEA. The CDR3 is made up of 12 amino acids. Deletions cut 4 bases from V and 0 bases from J, with 6 bases between. The CDR3 DNA reads TGCAGCGTTGGTGCTTTGAACACTGAAGCTTTCTTT. Its protein is CSVGALNTEAFF.

This clonotype was counted only a few times. The genes are TRBV6-1 and TRBJ1-1; D might be TRBD1 (5 bases). The CDR3 runs 14 residues. Trimming took 7 bases from V and 0 from J, leaving 12 bases between them. Germline assignment: CDR1 MNHNS and CDR2 SASEGT. CDR3: CASTRGDLNTEAFF. The CDR3 nucleotides read TGTGCCAGCACCCGAGGGGACTTGAACACTGAAGCTTTCTTT.

Remarks on this clonotype: This could be a read error, since a much larger clone is one nucleotide away. V and J are TRBV7-3 and TRBJ2-5; D possibly corresponds to TRBD1 (6 bases). The CDR3 runs 15 residues. The V gene's germline CDR1 is SGHTA and CDR2 FQGTGA. V gave up 0 bases and J gave up 11 bases, with 19 bases separating them. The CDR3 DNA reads TGTGCCAGCAGCTTAACTCTGGGGGCGGCCAATGAGCAGTACTTC. Translated, it gives CASSLTLGAANEQYF.

The rearrangement joins TRBV20-1 to TRBJ2-3; 10 bases match TRBD2. The CDR3 runs 15 residues. Looked up from germline, CDR1 is DFQATT and CDR2 is SNEGSKA (reference sequence). V shed 5 bases, J shed 3 bases, and the junction held 8 bases outside the gene matches. CDR3 protein: CSARAPSGGTDTQYF. In nucleotides, the CDR3 is TGCAGTGCTCGAGCTCCTAGCGGGGGAACAGATACGCAGTATTTT.

This clonotype has at least ten counts. The chain carries TRBV12-3 or TRBV12-4 and TRBJ2-5; 7 nucleotides match TRBD2. The V gene end was trimmed by 1 base and the J gene end by 2 bases; junction bases not matched to a gene: 7. The CDR3 extends over 16 amino acids. This CDR3 is CASSLGGGVQQETQYF. CDR3 DNA sequence: TGTGCCAGCAGTTTAGGCGGGGGAGTCCAGCAAGAGACCCAGTACTTC.

This clonotype was seen a few times. V is TRBV28 and J is TRBJ2-7; D is unclear. The V gene lost 5 bases and the J gene lost 0 bases, with 5 bases spanning the gap. The CDR3 consists of 12 residues. Germline CDR1 is MDHEN and CDR2 is SYDVKM. CDR3 nucleotides: TGTGCCAGCAGTCAACGCTCCTACGAGCAGTACTTC. Translating gives CASSQRSYEQYF.